This T cell receptor (beta chain) is from a study of blood T cells in healthy people across ages. Overall study findings and caveats: The study lacked donor CMV status, which possibly confounded expanded clonotype changes.

Using a J-beta primer mix together with a sample-barcoded 5' primer, a second PCR was run for roughly 7 to 12 cycles. TCRdb re-called the 5' RACE reads through MiXCR, storing one row per CDR3 protein. The sample has about 1,500,000 distinct CDR3 sequences, 28% seen once. V was pared by 1 base and J by 3 bases, with 19 bases between. CDR1 and CDR2 from the germline V gene are PRHDT and FYEKMQ (reference sequence). This CDR3 region has 17 residues. This clonotype was counted many times. Its antigen is still unknown. This rearrangement joins TRBV13 to TRBJ2-7, with a tentative D call TRBD1 (6 bases). The TCR was taken from a woman in her 30s in good health. Sequencing used blood. CDR3 amino acids: CASSLARDNSRDYEQYF. Here the CDR3 DNA reads TGTGCCAGCAGCTTAGCCAGGGACAACTCAAGGGACTACGAGCAGTACTTC.